This T cell receptor beta chain was identified in a study of cytotoxic CD8 clonotypes in ibrutinib-treated CLL. Study information: By median roughly 74 months, approximately twelve had progressed and around 14 stayed remitted; responses had been 2 complete and around 24 partial. Findings and limits, study-wide: Clonality increased at ibrutinib response, then returned toward baseline at progression. Circulating CD8+ T-cell counts were tracked by baseline clonality, which exceeded that of age-matched healthy donors.

With regard to this clone: Its antigen is undetermined.

Deep sequencing aimed at 1 in 200,000 to 1 in 1 million T cells' resolution. This table comes from immunoSEQ multiplex PCR, and its TCRdb copy is limited to in-frame clones, with some not included. The sample has some 150,000 clones; 70% to 80% are singletons. CDR1 is SGHTA and CDR2 is FQGNSA in the germline V gene. This CDR3 comprises 15 residues. V gave up 3 bases and J gave up 2 bases; unmatched junction bases: 6. The chain uses TRBV7-2 and TRBJ1-1; 7 positions agree with TRBD1. The sequenced sample was PBMCs, obtained after 12 months of ibrutinib treatment. This TCR was sampled from a human donor with chronic lymphocytic leukemia. DNA for the CDR3: TGTGCCAGCAGCTTCCAGACAGGGTTCAACACTGAAGCTTTCTTT. Translation gives CASSFQTGFNTEAFF.